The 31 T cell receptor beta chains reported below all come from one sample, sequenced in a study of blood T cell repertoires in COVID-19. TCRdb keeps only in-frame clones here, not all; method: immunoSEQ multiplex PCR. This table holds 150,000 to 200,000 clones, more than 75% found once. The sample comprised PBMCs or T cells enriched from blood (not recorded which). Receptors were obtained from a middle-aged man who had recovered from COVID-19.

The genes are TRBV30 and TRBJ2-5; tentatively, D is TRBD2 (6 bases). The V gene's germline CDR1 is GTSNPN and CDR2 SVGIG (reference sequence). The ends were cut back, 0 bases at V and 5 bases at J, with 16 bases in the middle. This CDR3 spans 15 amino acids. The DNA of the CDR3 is TGTGCCTGGAGTGTACATCAGGGTCGGGGGGAGACCCAGTACTTC. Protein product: CAWSVHQGRGETQYF.

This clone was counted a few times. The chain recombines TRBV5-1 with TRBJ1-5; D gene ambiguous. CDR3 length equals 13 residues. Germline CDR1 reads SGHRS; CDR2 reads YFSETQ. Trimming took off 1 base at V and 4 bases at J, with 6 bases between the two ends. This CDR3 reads CASSLLPNQPQHF. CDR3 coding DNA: TGCGCCAGCAGCTTGCTTCCGAATCAGCCCCAGCATTTT.

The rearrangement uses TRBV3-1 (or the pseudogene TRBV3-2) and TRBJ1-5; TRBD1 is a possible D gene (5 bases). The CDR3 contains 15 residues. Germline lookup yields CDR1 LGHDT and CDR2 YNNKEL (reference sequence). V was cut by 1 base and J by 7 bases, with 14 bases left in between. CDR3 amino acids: CASSQGSGGEQPQHF. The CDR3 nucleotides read TGTGCCAGCAGCCAAGGGTCCGGGGGGGAACAGCCCCAGCATTTT.

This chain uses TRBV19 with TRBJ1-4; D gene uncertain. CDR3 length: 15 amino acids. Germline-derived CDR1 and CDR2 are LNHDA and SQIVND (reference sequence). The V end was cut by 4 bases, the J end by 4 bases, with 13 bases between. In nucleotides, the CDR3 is TGTGCCAGTAGTACCCAAGGCGGATATAATGAAAAACTGTTTTTT. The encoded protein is CASSTQGGYNEKLFF.

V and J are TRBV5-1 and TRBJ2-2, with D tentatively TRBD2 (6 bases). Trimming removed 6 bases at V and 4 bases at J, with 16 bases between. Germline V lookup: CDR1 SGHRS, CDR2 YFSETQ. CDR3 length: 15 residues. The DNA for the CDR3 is TGCGCCAGCATTCTAGCGTTCCTCGCCACCGGGGAGCTGTTTTTT. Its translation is CASILAFLATGELFF.

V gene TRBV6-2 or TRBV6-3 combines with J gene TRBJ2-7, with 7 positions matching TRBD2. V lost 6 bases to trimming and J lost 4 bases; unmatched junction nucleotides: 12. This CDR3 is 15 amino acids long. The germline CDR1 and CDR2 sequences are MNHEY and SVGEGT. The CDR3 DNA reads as TGTGCCAGCAGCCTGAGCGGGGCCGCCCTTTACGAGCAGTACTTC. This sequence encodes CASSLSGAALYEQYF.

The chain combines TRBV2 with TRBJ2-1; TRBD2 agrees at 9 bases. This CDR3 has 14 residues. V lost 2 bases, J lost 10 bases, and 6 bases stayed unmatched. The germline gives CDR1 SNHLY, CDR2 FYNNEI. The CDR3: CASSEPLAGPEQFF. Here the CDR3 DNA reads TGTGCCAGCAGTGAACCCCTAGCGGGGCCCGAGCAGTTCTTC.

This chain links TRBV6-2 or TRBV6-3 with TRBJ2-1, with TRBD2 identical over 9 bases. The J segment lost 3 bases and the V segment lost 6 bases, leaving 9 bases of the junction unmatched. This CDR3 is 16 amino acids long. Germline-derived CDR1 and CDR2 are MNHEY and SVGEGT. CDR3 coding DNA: TGTGCCAGCAGCTTTCGTAGCGGGGGATACTACAATGAGCAGTTCTTC. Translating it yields CASSFRSGGYYNEQFF.

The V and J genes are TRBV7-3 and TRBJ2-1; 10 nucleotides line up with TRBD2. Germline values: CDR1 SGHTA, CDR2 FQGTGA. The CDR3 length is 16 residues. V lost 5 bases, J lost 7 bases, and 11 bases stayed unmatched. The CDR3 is CASSRLYSSGSNEQFF. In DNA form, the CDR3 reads TGTGCCAGCAGCCGTCTATATTCTAGCGGGAGTAATGAGCAGTTCTTC.

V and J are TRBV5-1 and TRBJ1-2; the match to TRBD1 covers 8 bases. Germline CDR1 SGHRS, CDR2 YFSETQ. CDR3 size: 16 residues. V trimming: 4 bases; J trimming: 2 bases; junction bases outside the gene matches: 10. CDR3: CASSTSPGQANYGYTF. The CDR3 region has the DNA TGCGCCAGCAGCACTTCTCCGGGACAGGCGAACTATGGCTACACCTTC.

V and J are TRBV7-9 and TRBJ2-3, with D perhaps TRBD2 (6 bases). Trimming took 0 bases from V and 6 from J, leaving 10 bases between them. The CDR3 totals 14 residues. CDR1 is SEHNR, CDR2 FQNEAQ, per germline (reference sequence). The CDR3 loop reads CASSLAGTADTQYF. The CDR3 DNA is TGTGCCAGCAGCTTAGCCGGGACTGCCGATACGCAGTATTTT.

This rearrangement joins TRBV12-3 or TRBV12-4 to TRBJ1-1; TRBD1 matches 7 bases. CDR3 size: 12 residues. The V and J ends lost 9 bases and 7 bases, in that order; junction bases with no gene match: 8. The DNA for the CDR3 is TGTGCCAGTACAAGACAGGGCTTTGAAGCTTTCTTT. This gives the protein CASTRQGFEAFF.

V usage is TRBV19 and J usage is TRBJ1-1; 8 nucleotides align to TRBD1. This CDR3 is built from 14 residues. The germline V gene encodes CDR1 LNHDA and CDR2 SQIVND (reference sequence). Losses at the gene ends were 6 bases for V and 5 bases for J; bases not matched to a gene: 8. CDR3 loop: CASSTQGVGTEAFF. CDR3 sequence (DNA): TGTGCCAGTAGCACACAGGGGGTGGGGACTGAAGCTTTCTTT.

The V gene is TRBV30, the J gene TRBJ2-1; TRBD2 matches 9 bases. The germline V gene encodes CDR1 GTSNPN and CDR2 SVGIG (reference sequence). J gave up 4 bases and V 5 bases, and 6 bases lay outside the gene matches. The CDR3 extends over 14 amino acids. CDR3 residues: CAWAGLARYNEQFF. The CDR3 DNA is TGTGCCTGGGCAGGACTAGCGCGGTACAATGAGCAGTTCTTC.

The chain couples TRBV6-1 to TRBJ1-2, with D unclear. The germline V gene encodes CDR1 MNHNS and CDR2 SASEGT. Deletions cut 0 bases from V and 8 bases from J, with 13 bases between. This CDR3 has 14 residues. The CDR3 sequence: CASSEAGSRRGYTF. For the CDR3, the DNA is TGTGCCAGCAGTGAAGCGGGGAGCAGGCGGGGCTACACCTTC.

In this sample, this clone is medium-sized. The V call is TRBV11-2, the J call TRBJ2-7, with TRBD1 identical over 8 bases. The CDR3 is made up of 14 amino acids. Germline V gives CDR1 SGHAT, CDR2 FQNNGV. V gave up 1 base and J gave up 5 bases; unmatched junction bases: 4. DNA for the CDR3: TGTGCCAGCAGCTTAGTAGGACAGGGAAACGAGCAGTACTTC. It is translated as CASSLVGQGNEQYF. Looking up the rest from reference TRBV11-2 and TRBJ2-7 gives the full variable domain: EAGVAQSPRYKIIEKRQSVAFWCNPISGHATLYWYQQILGQGPKLLIQFQNNGVVDDSQLPKDRFSAERLKGVDSTLKIQPAKLEDSAVYLCASSLVGQGNEQYFGPGTRLTVT.

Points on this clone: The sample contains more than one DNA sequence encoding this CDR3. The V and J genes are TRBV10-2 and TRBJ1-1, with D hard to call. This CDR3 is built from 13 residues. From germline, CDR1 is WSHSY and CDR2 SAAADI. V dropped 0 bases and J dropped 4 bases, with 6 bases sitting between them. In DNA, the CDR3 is TGCGCCAGCAGTGAGTCTCGGGGCACTGAAGCTTTCTTT. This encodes CASSESRGTEAFF.

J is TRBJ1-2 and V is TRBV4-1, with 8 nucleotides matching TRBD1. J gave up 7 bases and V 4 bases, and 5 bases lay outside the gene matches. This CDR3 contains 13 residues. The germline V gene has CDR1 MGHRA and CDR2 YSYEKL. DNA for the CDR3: TGCGCCAGCAGCCTGGACAGGGAGTCTGGCTACACCTTC. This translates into CASSLDRESGYTF.

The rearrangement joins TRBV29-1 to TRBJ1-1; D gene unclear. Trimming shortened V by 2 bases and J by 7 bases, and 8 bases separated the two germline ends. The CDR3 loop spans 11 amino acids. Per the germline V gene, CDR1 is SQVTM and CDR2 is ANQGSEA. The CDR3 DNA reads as TGCAGCGTTGAACAGGCCAATGAAGCTTTCTTT. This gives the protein CSVEQANEAFF.

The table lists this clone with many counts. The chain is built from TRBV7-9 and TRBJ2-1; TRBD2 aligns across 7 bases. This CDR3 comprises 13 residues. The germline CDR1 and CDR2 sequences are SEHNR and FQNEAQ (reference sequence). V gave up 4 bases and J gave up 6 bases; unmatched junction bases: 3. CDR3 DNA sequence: TGTGCCAGCAGCTGGACTAGTGGCAATGAGCAGTTCTTC. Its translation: CASSWTSGNEQFF.

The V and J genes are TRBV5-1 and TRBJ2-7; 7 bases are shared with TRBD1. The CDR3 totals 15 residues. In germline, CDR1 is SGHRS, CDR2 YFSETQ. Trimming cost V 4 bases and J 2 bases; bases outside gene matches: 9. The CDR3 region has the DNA TGCGCCAGCAGCCTAACAGGGGATCGAGCCTACGAGCAGTACTTC. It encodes CASSLTGDRAYEQYF.

CDR3 residues: CASSVVPTENQETQYF. For the CDR3, the DNA is TGTGCCAGCAGCGTAGTACCTACTGAAAACCAAGAGACCCAGTACTTC. The chain uses TRBV9 and TRBJ2-5; D not certain. The CDR3 consists of 16 residues. Deletions cut 0 bases from V and 0 bases from J, with 12 bases between. Germline CDR1 reads SGDLS; CDR2 reads YYNGEE. Full variable domain (rest looked up from reference TRBV9 and TRBJ2-5): DSGVTQTPKHLITATGQRVTLRCSPRSGDLSVYWYQQSLDQGLQFLIQYYNGEERAKGNILERFSAQQFPDLHSELNLSSLELGDSALYFCASSVVPTENQETQYFGPGTRLLVL.

CDR3 region: CASSLSTPVNEKLFF. The CDR3 coding sequence is TGTGCCAGCAGCTTAAGTACGCCAGTTAATGAAAAACTGTTTTTT. This rearrangement joins TRBV7-9 to TRBJ1-4, with D hard to call. With 2 bases removed from V and 4 bases from J, the gap between germline ends came to 11 bases. Germline CDR1 reads SEHNR; CDR2 reads FQNEAQ (reference sequence). This CDR3 region has 15 residues.

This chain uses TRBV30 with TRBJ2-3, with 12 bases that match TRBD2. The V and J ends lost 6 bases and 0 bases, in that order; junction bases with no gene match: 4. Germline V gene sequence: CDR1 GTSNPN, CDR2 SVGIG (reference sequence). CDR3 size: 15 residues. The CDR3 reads CACGLAGTSTDTQYF. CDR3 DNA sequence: TGTGCCTGCGGACTAGCGGGGACTAGCACAGATACGCAGTATTTT.

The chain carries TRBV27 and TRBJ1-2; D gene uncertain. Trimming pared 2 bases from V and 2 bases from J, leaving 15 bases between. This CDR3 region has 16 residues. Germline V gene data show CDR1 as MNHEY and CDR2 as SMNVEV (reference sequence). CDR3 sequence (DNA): TGTGCCAGCAGTTTAGTCTCCCCTCGAGGCAACTATGGCTACACCTTC. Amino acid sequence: CASSLVSPRGNYGYTF.

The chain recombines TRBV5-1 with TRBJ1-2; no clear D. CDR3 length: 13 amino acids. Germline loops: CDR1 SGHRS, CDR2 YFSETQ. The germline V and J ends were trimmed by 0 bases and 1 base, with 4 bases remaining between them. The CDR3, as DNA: TGCGCCAGCAGCTTGGAACATAACTATGGCTACACCTTC. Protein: CASSLEHNYGYTF.

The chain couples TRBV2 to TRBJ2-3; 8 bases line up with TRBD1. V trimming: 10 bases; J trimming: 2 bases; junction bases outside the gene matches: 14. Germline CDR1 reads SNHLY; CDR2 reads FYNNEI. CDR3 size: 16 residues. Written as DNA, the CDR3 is TGTGCCACCTTGACAGGGGCCCACTTTGCCACAGATACGCAGTATTTT. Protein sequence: CATLTGAHFATDTQYF.

This chain's CDR3 is CASSQTADYGYTF. The CDR3 region has the DNA TGTGCCAGCAGCCAAACAGCTGACTATGGCTACACCTTC. The gene calls are TRBV3-1 (or the pseudogene TRBV3-2) and TRBJ1-2; no definite D call. CDR3 length: 13 residues. Germline assignment: CDR1 LGHDT and CDR2 YNNKEL (reference sequence). Trimming stripped 2 bases from V and 3 bases from J, with 7 bases between.

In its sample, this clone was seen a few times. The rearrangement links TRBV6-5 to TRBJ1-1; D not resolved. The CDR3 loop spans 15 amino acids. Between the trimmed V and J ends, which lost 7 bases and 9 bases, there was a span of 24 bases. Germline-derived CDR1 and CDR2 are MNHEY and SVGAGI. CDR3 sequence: CASIERAGGPPKAFF. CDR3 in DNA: TGTGCCAGCATCGAAAGGGCGGGCGGTCCCCCGAAAGCTTTCTTT.

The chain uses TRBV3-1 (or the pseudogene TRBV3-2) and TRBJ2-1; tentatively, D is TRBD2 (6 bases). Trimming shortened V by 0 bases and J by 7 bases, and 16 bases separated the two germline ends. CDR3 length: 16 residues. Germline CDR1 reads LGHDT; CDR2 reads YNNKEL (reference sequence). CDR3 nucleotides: TGTGCCAGCAGCCAAGACCCTAGCGAGACGGGTAATGAGCAGTTCTTC. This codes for CASSQDPSETGNEQFF.

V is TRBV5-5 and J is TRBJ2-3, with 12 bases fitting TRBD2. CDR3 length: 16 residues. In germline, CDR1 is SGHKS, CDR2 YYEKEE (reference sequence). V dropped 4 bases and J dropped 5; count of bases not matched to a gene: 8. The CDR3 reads CASSVASGGALDTQYF. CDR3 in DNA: TGTGCCAGCAGCGTGGCTAGCGGGGGGGCATTAGATACGCAGTATTTT.